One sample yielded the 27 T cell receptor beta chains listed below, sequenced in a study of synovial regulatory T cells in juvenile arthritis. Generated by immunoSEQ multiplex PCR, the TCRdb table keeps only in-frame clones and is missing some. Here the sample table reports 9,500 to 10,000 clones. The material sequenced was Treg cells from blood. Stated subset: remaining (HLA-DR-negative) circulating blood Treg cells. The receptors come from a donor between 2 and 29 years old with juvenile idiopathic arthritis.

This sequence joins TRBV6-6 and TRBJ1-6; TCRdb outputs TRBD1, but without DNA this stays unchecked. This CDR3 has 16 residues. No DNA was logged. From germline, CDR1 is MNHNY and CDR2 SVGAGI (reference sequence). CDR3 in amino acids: CASSLTRTGEDSPLHF.

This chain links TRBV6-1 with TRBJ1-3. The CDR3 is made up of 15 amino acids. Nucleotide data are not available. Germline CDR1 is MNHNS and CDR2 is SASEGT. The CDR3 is CASDAGRRTGNTIYF.

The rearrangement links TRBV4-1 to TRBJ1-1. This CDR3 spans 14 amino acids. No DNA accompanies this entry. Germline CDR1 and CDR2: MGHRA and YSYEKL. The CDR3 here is CASSQDIGRLGAFF.

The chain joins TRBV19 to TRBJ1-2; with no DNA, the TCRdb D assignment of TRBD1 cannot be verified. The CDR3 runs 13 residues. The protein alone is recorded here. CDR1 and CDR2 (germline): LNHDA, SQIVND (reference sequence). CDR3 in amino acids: CASRPPGAPGYTF.

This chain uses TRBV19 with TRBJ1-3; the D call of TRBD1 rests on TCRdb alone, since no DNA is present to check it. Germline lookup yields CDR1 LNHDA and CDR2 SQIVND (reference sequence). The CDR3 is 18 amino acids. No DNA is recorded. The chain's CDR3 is CASSQQATTPLTGNTIYF.

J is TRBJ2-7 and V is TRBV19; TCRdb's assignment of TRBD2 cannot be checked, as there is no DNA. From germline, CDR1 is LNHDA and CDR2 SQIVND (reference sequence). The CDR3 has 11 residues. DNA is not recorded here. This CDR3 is CASSIRGEQYF.

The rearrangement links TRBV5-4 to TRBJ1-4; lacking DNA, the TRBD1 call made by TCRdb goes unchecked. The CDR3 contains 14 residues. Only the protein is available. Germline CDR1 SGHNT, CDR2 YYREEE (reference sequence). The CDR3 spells CASSRGQDYLKLFF. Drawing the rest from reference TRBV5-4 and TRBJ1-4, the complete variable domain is ETGVTQSPTHLIKTRGQQVTLRCSSQSGHNTVSWYQQALGQGPQFIFQYYREEENGRGNFPPRFSGLQFPNYSSELNVNALELDDSALYLCASSRGQDYLKLFFGSGTQLSVL.

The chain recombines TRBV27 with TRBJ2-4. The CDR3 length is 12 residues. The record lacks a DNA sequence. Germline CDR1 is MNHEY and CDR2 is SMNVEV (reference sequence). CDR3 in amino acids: CATVGGTGIQYF.

The CDR3: CAISDGSSGGIPYEQYF. The gene calls are TRBV10-3 and TRBJ2-7; absent DNA, TCRdb's TRBD2 call cannot be checked. The CDR3 is made up of 17 amino acids. DNA is not on record. CDR1 and CDR2 from the germline V gene are ENHRY and SYGVKD.

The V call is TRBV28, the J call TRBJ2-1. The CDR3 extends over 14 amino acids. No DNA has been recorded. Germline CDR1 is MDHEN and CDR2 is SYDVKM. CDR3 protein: CASAGRAQNNEQFF.

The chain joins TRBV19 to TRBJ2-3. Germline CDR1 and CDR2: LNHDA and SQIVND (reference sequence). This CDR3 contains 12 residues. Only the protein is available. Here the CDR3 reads CASSHRGVSQYF.

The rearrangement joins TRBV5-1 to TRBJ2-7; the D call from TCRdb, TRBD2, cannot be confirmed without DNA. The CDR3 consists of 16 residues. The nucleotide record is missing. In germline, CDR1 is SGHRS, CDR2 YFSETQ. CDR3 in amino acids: CASSLPSGSNSYEQYF.

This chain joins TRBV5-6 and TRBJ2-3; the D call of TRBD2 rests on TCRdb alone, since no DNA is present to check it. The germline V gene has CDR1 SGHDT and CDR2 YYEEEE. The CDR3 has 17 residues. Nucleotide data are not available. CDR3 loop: CASSLTMTSGTTDTQYF.

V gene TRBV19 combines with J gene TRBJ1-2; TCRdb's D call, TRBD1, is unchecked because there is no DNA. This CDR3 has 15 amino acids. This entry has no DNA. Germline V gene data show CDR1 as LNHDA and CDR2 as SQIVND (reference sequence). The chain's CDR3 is CASTTGTAVDYGYTF.

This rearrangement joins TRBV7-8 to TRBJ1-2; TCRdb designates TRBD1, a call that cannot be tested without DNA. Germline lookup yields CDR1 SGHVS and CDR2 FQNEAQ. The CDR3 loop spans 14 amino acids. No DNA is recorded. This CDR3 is CASSSIQGNYGYTF.

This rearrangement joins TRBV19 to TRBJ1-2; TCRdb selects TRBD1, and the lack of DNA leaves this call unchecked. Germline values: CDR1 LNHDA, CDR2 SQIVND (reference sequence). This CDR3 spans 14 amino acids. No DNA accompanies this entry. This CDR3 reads CASSIVTGYYGYTF.

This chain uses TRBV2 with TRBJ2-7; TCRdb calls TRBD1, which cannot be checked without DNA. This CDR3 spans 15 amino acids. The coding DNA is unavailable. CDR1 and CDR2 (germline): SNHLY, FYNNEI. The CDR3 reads CASSVAGAISYEQYF.

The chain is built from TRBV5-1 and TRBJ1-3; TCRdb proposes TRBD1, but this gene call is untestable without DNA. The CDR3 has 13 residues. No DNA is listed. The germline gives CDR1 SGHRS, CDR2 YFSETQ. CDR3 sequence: CASKDSLGNTIYF.

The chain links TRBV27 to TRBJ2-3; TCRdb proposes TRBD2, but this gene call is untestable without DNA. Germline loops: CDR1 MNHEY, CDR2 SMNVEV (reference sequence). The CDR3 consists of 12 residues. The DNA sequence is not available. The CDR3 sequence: CATNPLTDTQYF.

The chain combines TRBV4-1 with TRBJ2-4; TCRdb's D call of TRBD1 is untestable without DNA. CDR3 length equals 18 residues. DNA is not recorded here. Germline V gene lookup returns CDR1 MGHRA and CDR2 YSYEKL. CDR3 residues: CASSQDYQGAQAKNIQYF.

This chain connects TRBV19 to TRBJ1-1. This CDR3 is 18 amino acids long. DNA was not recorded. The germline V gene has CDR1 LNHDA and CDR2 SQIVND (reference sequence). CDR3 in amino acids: CASSIDRRSIRVGAEAFF.

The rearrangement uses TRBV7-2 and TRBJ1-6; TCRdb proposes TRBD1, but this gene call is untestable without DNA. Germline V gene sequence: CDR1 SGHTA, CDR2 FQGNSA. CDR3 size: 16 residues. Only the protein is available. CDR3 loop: CASSSQGGSYNSPLHF.

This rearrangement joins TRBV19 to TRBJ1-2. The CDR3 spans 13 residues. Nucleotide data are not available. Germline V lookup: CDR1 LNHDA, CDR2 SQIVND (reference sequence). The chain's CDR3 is CASSVGTLYGYTF.

The CDR3 here is CASSGLAQETQYF. This chain links TRBV19 with TRBJ2-5; TCRdb gives TRBD2 as the D gene, but with no DNA this cannot be confirmed. Germline CDR1 reads LNHDA; CDR2 reads SQIVND (reference sequence). The CDR3 has 13 residues. Nucleotide data are not available.

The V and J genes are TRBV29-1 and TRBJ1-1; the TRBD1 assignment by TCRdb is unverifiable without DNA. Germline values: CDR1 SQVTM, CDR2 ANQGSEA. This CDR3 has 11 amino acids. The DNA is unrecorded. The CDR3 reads CSVGGQDKAFF.

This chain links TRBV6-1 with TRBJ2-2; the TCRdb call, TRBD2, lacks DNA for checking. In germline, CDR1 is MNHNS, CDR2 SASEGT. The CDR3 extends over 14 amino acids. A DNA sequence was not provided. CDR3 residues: CASSEIPSTGELFF.

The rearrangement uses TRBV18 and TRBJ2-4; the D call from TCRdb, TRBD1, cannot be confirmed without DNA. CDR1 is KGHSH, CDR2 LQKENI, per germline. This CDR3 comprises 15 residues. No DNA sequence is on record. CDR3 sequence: CASSPTRGAKNIQYF.